Listed below are T cell receptor beta chains from one sample, sequenced in a study of CD8+ T cells in alopecia areata. This table comes from immunoSEQ multiplex PCR, and its TCRdb copy is limited to in-frame clones, with some not included. Here the sample spans some 130,000 clones, approximately 48% being singletons. The material sequenced was CD8+ T cells sorted from blood, taken at week 0. The source is a human donor with alopecia areata. The CDR3 runs from the conserved cysteine through the conserved F or W. The D gene is left open where the match is weak. Size tells how often a clone was seen (once, few, many) or the class of an expanded clone, and some rows leave it out.

j_call: TRBJ2-2
d_call: -
clone_size: -
v_call: TRBV27
cdr3_nt: TGTGCCAGCAGTTTAAGGGCCACCGGGGAGCTGTTTTTT
cdr3_aa: CASSLRATGELFF

j_call: TRBJ1-1
d_call: -
clone_size: -
v_call: TRBV15
cdr3_nt: TGTGCCACCAGCAGAGATACAATAGCTTTCTTT
cdr3_aa: CATSRDTIAFF

j_call: TRBJ2-1
d_call: -
clone_size: -
v_call: TRBV9
cdr3_nt: TGTGCCAGCAGCGCCTTCCCCCCCGGGACTCACTACAATGAGCAGTTCTTC
cdr3_aa: CASSAFPPGTHYNEQFF

j_call: TRBJ2-7
d_call: -
clone_size: -
v_call: TRBV11-2
cdr3_nt: TGTGCCAGCAGCGCAGACCCGCAAATCGAGCAGTACTTC
cdr3_aa: CASSADPQIEQYF

j_call: TRBJ1-2
d_call: -
clone_size: -
v_call: TRBV7-9
cdr3_nt: TGTGCCAGCAGTCACGACAGCTGGGGCTATGGCTACACCTTC
cdr3_aa: CASSHDSWGYGYTF

j_call: TRBJ2-7
d_call: TRBD2
clone_size: -
v_call: TRBV4-1
cdr3_nt: TGCGCCAGCAGCCAGGGGACTAGCCCCTACGAGCAGTACTTC
cdr3_aa: CASSQGTSPYEQYF

j_call: TRBJ2-7
d_call: -
clone_size: few
v_call: TRBV6-1
cdr3_nt: TGTGCCACGTCGATGGGCTTCCTCGGGGAGCAGTACTTC
cdr3_aa: CATSMGFLGEQYF

j_call: TRBJ2-7
d_call: -
clone_size: -
v_call: TRBV1
cdr3_nt: TGCACCAGCCCGGACAGGGGATCCTACGAGCAGTACTTC
cdr3_aa: CTSPDRGSYEQYF

j_call: TRBJ2-3
d_call: TRBD2
clone_size: -
v_call: TRBV2
cdr3_nt: TGTGCCAGCAGTGAAGCGTTAGCGGGGGGCGGCACAGATACGCAGTATTTT
cdr3_aa: CASSEALAGGGTDTQYF

j_call: TRBJ1-1
d_call: -
clone_size: few
v_call: TRBV12-5
cdr3_nt: TGTGCTAGTGACACCCAGAGGGGACGGACTGAAGCTTTCTTT
cdr3_aa: CASDTQRGRTEAFF

j_call: TRBJ2-5
d_call: -
clone_size: -
v_call: TRBV5-4
cdr3_nt: TGTGCCAGCAGCTTGGAGGAGACCCAGTACTTC
cdr3_aa: CASSLEETQYF

j_call: TRBJ2-1
d_call: -
clone_size: many
v_call: TRBV12-5
cdr3_nt: TGTGCTAGTGGTTTGGTAAGGGATGAGCAGTTCTTC
cdr3_aa: CASGLVRDEQFF

j_call: TRBJ2-5
d_call: -
clone_size: few
v_call: TRBV11-2
cdr3_nt: TGTGCCAGCAGCTTACTAGAGACCCAGTACTTC
cdr3_aa: CASSLLETQYF

j_call: TRBJ1-2
d_call: -
clone_size: -
v_call: TRBV29-1
cdr3_nt: TGCAGCGTCGACGGGACACACCGGGATTTGGGAGGCTACACCTTC
cdr3_aa: CSVDGTHRDLGGYTF

j_call: TRBJ2-3
d_call: -
clone_size: few
v_call: TRBV5-1
cdr3_nt: TGCGCCAGCAGCCTTGGAGACGGCCCCACAGATACGCAGTATTTT
cdr3_aa: CASSLGDGPTDTQYF